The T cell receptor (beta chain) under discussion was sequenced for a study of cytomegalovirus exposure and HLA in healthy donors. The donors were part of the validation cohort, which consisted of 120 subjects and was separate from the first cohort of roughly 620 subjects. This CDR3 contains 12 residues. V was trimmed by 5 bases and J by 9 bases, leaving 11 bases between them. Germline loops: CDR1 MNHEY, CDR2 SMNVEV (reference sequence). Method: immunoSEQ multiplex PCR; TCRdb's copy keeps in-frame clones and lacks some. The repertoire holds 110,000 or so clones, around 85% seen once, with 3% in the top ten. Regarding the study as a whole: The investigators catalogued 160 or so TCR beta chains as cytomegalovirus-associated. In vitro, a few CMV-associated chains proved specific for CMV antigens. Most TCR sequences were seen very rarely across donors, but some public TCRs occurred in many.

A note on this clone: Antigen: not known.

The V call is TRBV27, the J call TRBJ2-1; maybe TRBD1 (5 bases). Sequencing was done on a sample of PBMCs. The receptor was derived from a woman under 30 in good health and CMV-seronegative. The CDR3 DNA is TGTGCCAGCAGTGTCCAGGGTATTGAGCAGTTCTTC. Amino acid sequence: CASSVQGIEQFF.